Listed here are 15 T cell receptor beta chains from one sample, sequenced in a study of T cells in Graves' hyperthyroidism and ophthalmopathy (dated by TCRdb to about 2019). Preparation of the library involved multiplex PCR. The data were produced on an Illumina HiSeq 2000. Amplification of TCR beta CDR3 regions was carried out from RNA transcripts. A first-round RT-PCR of the TCR CDR3 used the HTBI primer set with the Qiagen OneStep RT-PCR kit. In-frame beta chains were kept once TCRdb had trimmed the public reads at Q25 with fastp and called clones with MiXCR. Each CDR3 protein gets just one entry, which takes the most common genes and DNA from the rows behind it. The sample yields some 550,000 distinct CDR3 sequences; roughly 20% were counted once. The biggest ten clones account for roughly 29% of the sample. The sequencing sample was made of blood. Receptor source: a man aged 18 to 35 with Graves' hyperthyroidism.

This clonotype was counted many times. This rearrangement joins TRBV27 to TRBJ2-5; D is tentatively TRBD1 or TRBD2 (5 bases each). V shed 4 bases and J shed 1 base, with 10 bases lying between them. The CDR3 spans 14 residues. Germline V gene sequence: CDR1 MNHEY, CDR2 SMNVEV (reference sequence). The chain's CDR3 is CASSCPGLQETQYF. Written as DNA, the CDR3 is TGTGCCAGCAGTTGTCCGGGGCTCCAAGAGACCCAGTACTTC.

Ten or more counts support this clonotype. CDR3 region: CASSLSTGGASETQYF. CDR3 sequence (DNA): TGTGCCAGCAGTTTGTCGACAGGGGGCGCGTCCGAGACCCAGTACTTC. V and J are TRBV12-3 or TRBV12-4 and TRBJ2-5; 10 bases line up with TRBD1. The length of the CDR3 is 16 residues. V dropped 3 bases and J dropped 5; count of bases not matched to a gene: 9.

This clonotype was counted ten times or more. The chain uses TRBV3-1 and TRBJ2-7; D is unresolved. CDR1 and CDR2 from the germline V gene are LGHDT and YNNKEL (reference sequence). Trimming left V 1 base short and J 2 bases short, with 9 bases between. The CDR3 sequence is 14 residues long. This CDR3 reads CASSQVGGPYEQYF. The CDR3 DNA sequence: TGTGCCAGCAGCCAAGTTGGCGGACCCTACGAGCAGTACTTC.

The chain is built from TRBV3-1 and TRBJ1-2; unclear D gene. V gave up 1 base and J gave up 4 bases, with 16 bases separating them. Germline values: CDR1 LGHDT, CDR2 YNNKEL (reference sequence). The CDR3 is made up of 16 amino acids. The CDR3 DNA reads as TGTGCCAGCAGCCAAGGCCTACAGAAACTTACCTATGGCTACACCTTC. Residues: CASSQGLQKLTYGYTF.

This clonotype was recorded at least ten times. The rearrangement links TRBV12-3 or TRBV12-4 to TRBJ2-7; the D is unclear. This CDR3 contains 16 residues. Trimming shortened V by 1 base and J by 1 base, and 14 bases separated the two germline ends. The DNA for the CDR3 is TGTGCCAGCAGTTTAGGGTCCGGAAGGCCTTCCTACGAGCAGTACTTC. It is translated as CASSLGSGRPSYEQYF.

This clonotype was seen ten or more times. The chain is built from TRBV12-3 or TRBV12-4 and TRBJ2-7; TRBD1 matches at 8 bases. The CDR3 extends over 16 amino acids. V dropped 6 bases and J dropped 0; count of bases not matched to a gene: 10. CDR3 loop: CASRRGTGPFSYEQYF. The CDR3 coding sequence is TGTGCCAGCAGGCGAGGGACAGGTCCTTTCTCCTACGAGCAGTACTTC.

This sequence joins TRBV20-1 and TRBJ2-7, with 12 bases aligning to TRBD1. The CDR3 length is 14 residues. CDR1 is DFQATT, CDR2 SNEGSKA, per germline (reference sequence). Losses at the gene ends were 2 bases for V and 5 bases for J; bases not matched to a gene: 4. CDR3 DNA: TGCAGTGCTAGAAAGGGACAGGGGGCCAACGAGCAGTACTTC. This gives the protein CSARKGQGANEQYF.

Concerning this clonotype: Mismatch with germline at one junction end may stem from a read error. This chain joins TRBV19 and TRBJ1-1; D is unclear. There are 13 residues in the CDR3. Germline V gene lookup returns CDR1 LNHDA and CDR2 SQIVND (reference sequence). The CDR3 sequence: CASSISGGPEVFF. The CDR3, as DNA: TGTGCCAGTAGTATCTCAGGTGGCCCTGAAGTTTTCTTT.

The genes are TRBV12-3 or TRBV12-4 and TRBJ1-5, with D perhaps TRBD1 (5 bases). The CDR3 is 16 amino acids. V was shortened by 6 bases and J by 3 bases, with 18 bases between the two germline ends. The CDR3 is CASSLGLPGTNQPQHF. CDR3 DNA: TGTGCCAGCAGCCTCGGACTGCCCGGGACCAATCAGCCCCAGCATTTT.

This clonotype was observed a handful of times. The rearrangement links TRBV3-1 to TRBJ2-7; 9 bases fit TRBD2. Per germline, CDR1 LGHDT and CDR2 YNNKEL (reference sequence). CDR3 size: 17 residues. The ends lost 1 base at V and 7 bases at J; junction bases unmatched: 14. The CDR3 DNA reads TGTGCCAGCAGCCAAGGTATTAGCGGGGGTGCGTGGTGGGAGCAGTACTTC. It codes for CASSQGISGGAWWEQYF.

The rearrangement uses TRBV28 and TRBJ1-2; 9 nucleotides align to TRBD1. The CDR3 consists of 15 residues. Germline CDR1 and CDR2: MDHEN and SYDVKM. V trimming: 5 bases; J trimming: 5 bases; junction bases outside the gene matches: 9. This CDR3 reads CASSHTGTGWYGYTF. The CDR3 DNA reads as TGTGCCAGCAGTCACACCGGGACAGGGTGGTATGGCTACACCTTC.

This clonotype has ten or more counts. The chain carries TRBV6-5 and TRBJ1-5; D gene unclear. Trimming cost V 4 bases and J 3 bases, with 13 bases left between them. The CDR3 extends over 15 amino acids. CDR1 and CDR2 from the germline V gene are MNHEY and SVGAGI. The CDR3 DNA follows: TGTGCCAGCAGTTTGGGGAGAAGGGCCAATCAGCCCCAGCATTTT. Encoded protein: CASSLGRRANQPQHF.

This clonotype was seen ten or more times. This chain links TRBV28 with TRBJ1-5; D might be TRBD1 (6 bases). V was shortened by 3 bases and J by 8 bases, with 20 bases between the two germline ends. CDR1 is MDHEN and CDR2 is SYDVKM in the germline V gene. The CDR3 spans 16 residues. The CDR3 reads CASSLRAWTVNEPQHF. The CDR3 DNA follows: TGTGCCAGCAGTTTGAGAGCTTGGACAGTTAATGAGCCCCAGCATTTT.

This clonotype was found many times. J is TRBJ2-5 and V is TRBV6-2 or TRBV6-3; 7 bases map to TRBD2. In germline, CDR1 is MNHEY, CDR2 SVGEGT. V shed 4 bases and J 1 base; nucleotides not matched to a gene: 9. CDR3 length: 16 amino acids. CDR3 in DNA: TGTGCCAGCAGTTTAACAAGAGGGAGGGTCCAAGAGACCCAGTACTTC. It translates to CASSLTRGRVQETQYF.

This clonotype was detected ten times or more. This sequence joins TRBV6-2 or TRBV6-3 and TRBJ2-7, with a weak D call TRBD2 (6 bases). This CDR3 comprises 15 residues. Germline V CDR1 and CDR2: MNHEY, SVGEGT. The V gene lost 2 bases and the J gene lost 1 base, with 12 bases spanning the gap. This CDR3 reads CASSYRGRESYEQYF. The CDR3 DNA reads as TGTGCCAGCAGTTACCGGGGACGGGAGTCCTACGAGCAGTACTTC.